A selection of T cell receptor beta chains follows, all from one sample in a study of response to subunit inactivated influenza vaccine. TCRdb ran MiXCR on the RT-PCR reads and lists one entry per CDR3 protein. The data hold about 780,000 distinct CDR3 sequences, with 18% observed a single time. Here the sequenced sample was PBMCs from blood, taken 4 to 6 days after vaccination. These receptors originate from a man aged 50-59 years who received an inactivated influenza vaccine. CDR3s include the opening cysteine and the closing phenylalanine or tryptophan. D genes are given only for firm matches.

j_call v_call d_call cdr3_aa
TRBJ2-7 TRBV2 TRBD2 CASSDLAGGTYEQYF
TRBJ2-4 TRBV7-2 NA CASSGQMVAKNIQYF
TRBJ2-7 TRBV6-1 NA CASRVGRSGEQYF
TRBJ2-1 TRBV28 TRBD2 CASSLSGGTSINEQFF
TRBJ2-5 TRBV5-1 TRBD1 CVSSQRTGETQYF
TRBJ1-6 TRBV6-4 NA CASSRTPGTSSYNSPLHF
TRBJ2-7 TRBV12-3/TRBV12-4 NA CASSYRSEQYF
TRBJ1-1 TRBV28 NA CASSPLGSRAEAFF
TRBJ1-1 TRBV2 NA CASRTQGYTEAFF
TRBJ2-5 TRBV20-1 NA CSARPPLGPHETQYF
TRBJ2-7 TRBV18 NA CASSPKQGSSYEQYF
TRBJ2-2 TRBV9 TRBD2 CASSVVASGRHGELFF
TRBJ2-7 TRBV7-2 TRBD2 CASSRRTSGNTYEQYF
TRBJ2-3 TRBV7-2 TRBD2 CASSFLRIAGADTQYF
TRBJ1-1 TRBV12-3/TRBV12-4 NA CASSPRPHLRTEAFF
TRBJ1-2 TRBV5-1 TRBD1 CASSPGQNYGYTF
TRBJ2-1 TRBV11-2 NA CASSLDSSGYNEQFF
TRBJ2-3 TRBV12-3/TRBV12-4 NA CASSFGRPTDTQYF
TRBJ2-5 TRBV6-5 TRBD2 CASSYYQRGGVETQYF
TRBJ2-6 TRBV6-2/TRBV6-3 NA CASSYSNLAGRPGSGANVLTF
TRBJ2-3 TRBV12-3/TRBV12-4 TRBD2 CASSQTSGGAYTQYF
TRBJ1-1 TRBV12-3/TRBV12-4 NA CASSTSRMSTEAFF
TRBJ2-7 TRBV18 NA CASSVEASEQYF
TRBJ2-5 TRBV27 NA CASSLRGAPWETQYF
TRBJ2-5 TRBV7-2 NA CASSLAWRSSETQYF
TRBJ2-5 TRBV20-1 NA CSARGGWGQETQYF
TRBJ1-1 TRBV20-1 NA CRGLDRLNTEAFF
TRBJ2-1 TRBV12-3/TRBV12-4 NA CASSPGTRRGTYNEQFF
TRBJ1-5 TRBV7-2 NA CASSSSSNQPQHF
TRBJ2-2 TRBV7-2 TRBD2 CASSLGRGEANTGELFF
TRBJ2-7 TRBV21-1 NA CASRGFDSYEQYF
TRBJ1-2 TRBV12-3/TRBV12-4 NA CASSPKDPEGGYTF
TRBJ2-3 TRBV20-1 TRBD1 CSARDLMTGPTDTQYF
TRBJ2-3 TRBV27 TRBD2 CASSLIGISGGALRSTDTQYF
TRBJ2-7 TRBV7-9 TRBD1 CASRSSPGQGSSYEQYF
TRBJ2-3 TRBV12-3/TRBV12-4 NA CASSLTLAADTQYF
TRBJ2-2 TRBV4-3 NA CASSQDVWTMSGGELFF
TRBJ1-5 TRBV4-2 NA CASSQVARAQPQHF
TRBJ1-1 TRBV7-2 NA CASSPRTGSMQAFF
TRBJ1-6 TRBV27 TRBD1 CASSLYQLRTGRNSPLHF
TRBJ2-2 TRBV7-8 TRBD1 CASSPSGTGAGELFF
TRBJ1-4 TRBV29-1 NA CSVIQGPNEKLFF
TRBJ2-1 TRBV28 NA CASSLPNNEQFF
TRBJ1-1 TRBV5-1 NA CASGGGSQTEAFF